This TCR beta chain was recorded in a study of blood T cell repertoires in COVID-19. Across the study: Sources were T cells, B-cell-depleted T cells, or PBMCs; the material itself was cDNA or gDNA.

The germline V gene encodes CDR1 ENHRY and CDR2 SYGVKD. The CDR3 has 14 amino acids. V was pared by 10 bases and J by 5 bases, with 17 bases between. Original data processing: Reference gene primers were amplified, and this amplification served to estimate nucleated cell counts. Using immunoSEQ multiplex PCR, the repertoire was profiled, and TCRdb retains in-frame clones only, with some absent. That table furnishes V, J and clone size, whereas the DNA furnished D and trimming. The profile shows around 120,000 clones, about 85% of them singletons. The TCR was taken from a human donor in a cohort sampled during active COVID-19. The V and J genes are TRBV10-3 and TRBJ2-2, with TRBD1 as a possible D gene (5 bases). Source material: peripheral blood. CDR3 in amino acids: CATSQTQATGELFF. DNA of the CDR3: TGTGCCACCTCGCAGACACAGGCAACCGGGGAGCTGTTTTTT.